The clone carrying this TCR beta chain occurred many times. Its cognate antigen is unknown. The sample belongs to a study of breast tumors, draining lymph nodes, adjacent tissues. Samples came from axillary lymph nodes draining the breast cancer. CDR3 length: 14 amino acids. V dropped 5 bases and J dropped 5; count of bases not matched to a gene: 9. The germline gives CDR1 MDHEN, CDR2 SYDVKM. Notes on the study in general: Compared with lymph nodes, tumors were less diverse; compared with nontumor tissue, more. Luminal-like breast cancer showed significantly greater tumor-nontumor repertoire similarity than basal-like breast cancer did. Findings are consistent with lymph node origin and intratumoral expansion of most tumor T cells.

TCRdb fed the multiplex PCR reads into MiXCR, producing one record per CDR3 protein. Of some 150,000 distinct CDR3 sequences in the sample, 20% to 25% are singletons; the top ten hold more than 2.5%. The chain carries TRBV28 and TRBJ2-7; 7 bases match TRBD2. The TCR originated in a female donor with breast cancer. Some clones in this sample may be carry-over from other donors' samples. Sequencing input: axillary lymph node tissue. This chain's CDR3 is CASSLPGGTNEQYF. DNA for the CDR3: TGTGCCAGCAGTCTCCCCGGGGGGACTAACGAGCAGTACTTC.